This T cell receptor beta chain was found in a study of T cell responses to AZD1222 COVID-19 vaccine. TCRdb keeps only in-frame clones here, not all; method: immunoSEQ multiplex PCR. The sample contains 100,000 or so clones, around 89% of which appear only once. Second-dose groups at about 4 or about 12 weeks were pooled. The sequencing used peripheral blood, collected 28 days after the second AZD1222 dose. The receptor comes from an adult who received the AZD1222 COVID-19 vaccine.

The CDR3, as DNA: TGCGCCAGCAGCCAAGATAGGGGTACTCAGCCCCAGCATTTT. Translation gives CASSQDRGTQPQHF. The rearrangement uses TRBV4-1 and TRBJ1-5; tentative D call: TRBD1 (5 bases). The CDR3 is 14 residues long. CDR1 and CDR2 from the germline V gene are MGHRA and YSYEKL. Deletions cut 0 bases from V and 6 bases from J, with 9 bases between.